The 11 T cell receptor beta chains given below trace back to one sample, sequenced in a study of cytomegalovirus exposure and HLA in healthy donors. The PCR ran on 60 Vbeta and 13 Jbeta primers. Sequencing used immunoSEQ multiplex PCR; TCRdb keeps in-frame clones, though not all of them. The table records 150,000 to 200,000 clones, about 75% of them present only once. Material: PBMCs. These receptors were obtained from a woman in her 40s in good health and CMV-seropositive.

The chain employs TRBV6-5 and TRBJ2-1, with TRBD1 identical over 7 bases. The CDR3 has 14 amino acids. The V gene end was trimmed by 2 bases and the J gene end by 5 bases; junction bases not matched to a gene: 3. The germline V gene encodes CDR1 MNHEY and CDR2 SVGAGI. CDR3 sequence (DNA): TGTGCCAGCAGTTACGGGACAGCCCACAATGAGCAGTTCTTC. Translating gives CASSYGTAHNEQFF.

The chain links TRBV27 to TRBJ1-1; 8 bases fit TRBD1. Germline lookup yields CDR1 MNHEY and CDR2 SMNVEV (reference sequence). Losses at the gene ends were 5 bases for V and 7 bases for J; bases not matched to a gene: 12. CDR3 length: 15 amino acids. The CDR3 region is CASSRPGGARDEAFF. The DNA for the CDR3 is TGTGCCAGCAGTAGACCAGGGGGCGCGCGGGATGAAGCTTTCTTT.

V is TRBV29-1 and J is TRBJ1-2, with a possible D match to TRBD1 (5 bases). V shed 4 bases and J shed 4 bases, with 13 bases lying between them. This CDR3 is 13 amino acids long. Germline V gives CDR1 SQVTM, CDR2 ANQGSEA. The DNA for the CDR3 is TGCAGCGTTGGATGGGGGGATGGCTATGGCTACACCTTC. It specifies CSVGWGDGYGYTF.

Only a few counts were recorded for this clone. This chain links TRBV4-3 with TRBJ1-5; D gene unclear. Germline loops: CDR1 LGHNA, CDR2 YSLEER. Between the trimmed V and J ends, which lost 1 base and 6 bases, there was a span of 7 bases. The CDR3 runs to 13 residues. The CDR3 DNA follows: TGCGCCAGCAGCCAAGTTTTGGCTCAGCCCCAGCATTTT. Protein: CASSQVLAQPQHF.

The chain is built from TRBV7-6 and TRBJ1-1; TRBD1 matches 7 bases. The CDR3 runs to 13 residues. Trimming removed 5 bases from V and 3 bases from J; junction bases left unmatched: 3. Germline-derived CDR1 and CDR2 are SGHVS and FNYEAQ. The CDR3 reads CASSPGGYTEAFF. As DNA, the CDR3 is TGTGCCAGCAGCCCAGGGGGTTACACTGAAGCTTTCTTT.

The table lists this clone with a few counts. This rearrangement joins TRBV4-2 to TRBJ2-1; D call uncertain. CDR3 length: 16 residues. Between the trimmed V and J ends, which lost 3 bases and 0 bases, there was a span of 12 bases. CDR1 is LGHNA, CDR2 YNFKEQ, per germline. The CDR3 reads CASSHVAPSSYNEQFF. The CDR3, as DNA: TGTGCCAGCAGCCACGTAGCTCCTAGCTCCTACAATGAGCAGTTCTTC.

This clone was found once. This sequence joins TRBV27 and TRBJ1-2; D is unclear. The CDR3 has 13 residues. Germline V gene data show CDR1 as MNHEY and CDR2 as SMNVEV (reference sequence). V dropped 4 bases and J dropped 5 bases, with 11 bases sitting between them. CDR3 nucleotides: TGTGCCAGCAGTTCCTATGGTGGTTATGGCTACACCTTC. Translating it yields CASSSYGGYGYTF.

The CDR3 spells CASSPNYNEQFF. The CDR3 region has the DNA TGTGCCAGCTCACCCAACTACAATGAGCAGTTCTTC. The rearrangement uses TRBV18 and TRBJ2-1; D gene unclear. Trimming shortened V by 3 bases and J by 3 bases, and 3 bases separated the two germline ends. CDR1 and CDR2 (germline): KGHSH, LQKENI. The length of the CDR3 is 12 residues.

The CDR3 DNA reads TGTGCCAGCAGCTTAGCTTGGCAACAGGATACGCAGTATTTT. Residues: CASSLAWQQDTQYF. This chain connects TRBV7-2 to TRBJ2-3; D is undetermined. This CDR3 comprises 14 residues. Germline values: CDR1 SGHTA, CDR2 FQGNSA. V was cut by 0 bases and J by 6 bases, with 10 bases left in between.

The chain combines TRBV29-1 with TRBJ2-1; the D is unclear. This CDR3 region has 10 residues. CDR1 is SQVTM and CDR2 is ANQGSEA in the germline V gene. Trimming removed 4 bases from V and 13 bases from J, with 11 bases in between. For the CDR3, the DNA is TGCAGCGTTGGTCAGGCAGTTCAGTTCTTC. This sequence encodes CSVGQAVQFF.

The DNA for the CDR3 is TGTGCCAGCAGTCGCACGAAAACAGGGACCTACGAGCAGTACTTC. Amino acid sequence: CASSRTKTGTYEQYF. The V call is TRBV6-5, the J call TRBJ2-7; D possibly corresponds to TRBD1 (6 bases). The CDR3 extends over 15 amino acids. Looked up from germline, CDR1 is MNHEY and CDR2 is SVGAGI. The V gene lost 5 bases and the J gene lost 2 bases, with 16 bases spanning the gap.